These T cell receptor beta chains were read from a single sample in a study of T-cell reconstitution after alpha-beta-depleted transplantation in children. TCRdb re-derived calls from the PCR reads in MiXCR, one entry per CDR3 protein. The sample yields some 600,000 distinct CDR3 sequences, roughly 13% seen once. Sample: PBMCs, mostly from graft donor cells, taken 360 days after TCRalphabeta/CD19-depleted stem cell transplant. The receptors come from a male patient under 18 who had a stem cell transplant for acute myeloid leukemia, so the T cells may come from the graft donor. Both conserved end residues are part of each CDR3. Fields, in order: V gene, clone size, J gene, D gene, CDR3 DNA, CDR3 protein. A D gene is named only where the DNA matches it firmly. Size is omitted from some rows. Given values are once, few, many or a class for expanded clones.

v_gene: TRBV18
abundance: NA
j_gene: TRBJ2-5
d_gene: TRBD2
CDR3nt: TGTGCCAGCTCACCAGACGGCGGGAGGGCGGAGACCCAGTACTTC
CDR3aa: CASSPDGGRAETQYF

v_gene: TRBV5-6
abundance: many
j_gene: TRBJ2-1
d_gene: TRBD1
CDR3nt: TGTGCCAGCAGCCCCTTTGGGTGGGACAGGGAAGACAATGAGCAGTTCTTC
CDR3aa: CASSPFGWDREDNEQFF

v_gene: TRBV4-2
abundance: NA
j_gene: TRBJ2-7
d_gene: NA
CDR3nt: TGTGCCAGCAGCCTTGTAAGGACTCTAGACGAGCAGTACTTC
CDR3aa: CASSLVRTLDEQYF

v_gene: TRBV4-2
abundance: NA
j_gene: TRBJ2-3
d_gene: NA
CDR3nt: TGTGCCAGCAGCCAGAGCGAGGGCCTCGGCACAGATACGCAGTATTTT
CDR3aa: CASSQSEGLGTDTQYF

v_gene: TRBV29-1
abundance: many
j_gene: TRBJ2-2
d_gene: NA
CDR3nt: TGCAGCGTTGAGACCCGACCGGGGGAGCTGTTTTTT
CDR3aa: CSVETRPGELFF

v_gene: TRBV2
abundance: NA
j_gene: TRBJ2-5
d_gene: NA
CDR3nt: TGTGCCAGCAGTGTGTCCAGGCTCCAAGAGACCCAGTACTTC
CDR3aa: CASSVSRLQETQYF

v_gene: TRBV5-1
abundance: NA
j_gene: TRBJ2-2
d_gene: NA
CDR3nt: TGCGCCAGCAGTAGGGGGAGGACTACATACACCGGGGAGCTGTTTTTT
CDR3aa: CASSRGRTTYTGELFF

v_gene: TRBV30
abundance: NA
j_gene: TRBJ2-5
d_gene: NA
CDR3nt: TGTGCCTGGAGGACCTTCGGACATATCCAAGAGACCCAGTACTTC
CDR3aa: CAWRTFGHIQETQYF

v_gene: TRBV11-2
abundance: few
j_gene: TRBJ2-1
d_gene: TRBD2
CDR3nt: TGTGCCAGCAGCCCCGGGACTAGCGGGCGCCTTTACTCCTACAATGAGCAGTTCTTC
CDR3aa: CASSPGTSGRLYSYNEQFF

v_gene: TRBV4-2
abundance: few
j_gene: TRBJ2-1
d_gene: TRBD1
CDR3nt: TGTGCCAGCAGTCCGACCAGCGACAGGGTTTACTACAATGAGCAGTTCTTC
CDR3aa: CASSPTSDRVYYNEQFF

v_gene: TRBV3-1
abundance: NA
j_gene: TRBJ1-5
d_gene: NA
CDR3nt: TGTGCCAGCAGCCAGACAATTGATAGCAATCAGCCCCAGCATTTT
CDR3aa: CASSQTIDSNQPQHF

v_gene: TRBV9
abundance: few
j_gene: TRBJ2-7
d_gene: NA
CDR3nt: TGTGCCAGCAGCGTAGACCCCCTCGCCGAGCAGTACTTC
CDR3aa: CASSVDPLAEQYF

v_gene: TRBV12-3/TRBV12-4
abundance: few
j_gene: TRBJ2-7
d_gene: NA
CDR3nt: TGTGCCAGCAGTTTAAGTGGGGGGGCAAGGATCGAGCAGTACTTC
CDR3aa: CASSLSGGARIEQYF

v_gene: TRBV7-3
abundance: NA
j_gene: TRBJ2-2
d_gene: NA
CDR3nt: TGTGCCAGCAGCTCCCTAGGGAGCGGGCTGGCCTGGGAGCTGTTTTTT
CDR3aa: CASSSLGSGLAWELFF

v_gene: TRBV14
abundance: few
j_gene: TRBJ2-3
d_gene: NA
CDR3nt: TGTGCCAGCAGCTTTAAGCCTTTCTTCACAGATACGCAGTATTTT
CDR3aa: CASSFKPFFTDTQYF

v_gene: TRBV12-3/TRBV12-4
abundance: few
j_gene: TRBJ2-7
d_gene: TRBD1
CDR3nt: TGTGCCAGCAGTAGGGGGACAGGGGGGACCTACGAGCAGTACTTC
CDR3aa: CASSRGTGGTYEQYF

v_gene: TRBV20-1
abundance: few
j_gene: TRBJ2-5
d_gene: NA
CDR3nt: TGCACCCTTCATGAGACCCAGTACTTC
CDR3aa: CTLHETQYF